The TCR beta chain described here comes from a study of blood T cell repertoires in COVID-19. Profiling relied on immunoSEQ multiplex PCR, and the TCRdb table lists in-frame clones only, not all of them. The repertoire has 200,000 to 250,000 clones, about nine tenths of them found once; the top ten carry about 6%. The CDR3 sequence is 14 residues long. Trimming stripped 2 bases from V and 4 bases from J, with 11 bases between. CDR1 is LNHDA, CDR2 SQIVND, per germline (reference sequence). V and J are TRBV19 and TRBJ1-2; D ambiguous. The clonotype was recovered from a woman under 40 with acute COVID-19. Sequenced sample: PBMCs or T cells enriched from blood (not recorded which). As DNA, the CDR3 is TGTGCCAGTAGTATACAGAAAAAACCCTATGGCTACACCTTC. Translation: CASSIQKKPYGYTF. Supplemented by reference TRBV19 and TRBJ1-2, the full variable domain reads DGGITQSPKYLFRKEGQNVTLSCEQNLNHDAMYWYRQDPGQGLRLIYYSQIVNDFQKGDIAEGYSVSREKKESFPLTVTSAQKNPTAFYLCASSIQKKPYGYTFGSGTRLTVV.